This is a list of T cell receptor beta chains from one sample in a study of cytomegalovirus exposure and HLA in healthy donors. The protocol was immunoSEQ multiplex PCR, while the TCRdb copy is restricted to in-frame clones and leaves out a portion. The table shows some 91,000 clones, with approximately 86% occurring only once. Source material: PBMCs. These receptors were collected from a young man in good health and CMV-seropositive. Both conserved end residues are part of each CDR3. The D gene is left open where the match is weak. Not every row has a clone size; where given, it reads once, few, many or a size class.

once,-,TRBV2,TRBJ2-1,CASSLLAAYNNEQFF,TGTGCCAGCAGCTTATTAGCGGCCTACAACAATGAGCAGTTCTTC
few,-,TRBV27,TRBJ1-1,CASSAHGGTEAFF,TGTGCCAGCAGTGCCCACGGCGGCACTGAAGCTTTCTTT
-,TRBD1,TRBV28,TRBJ1-1,CASSDRAGQAEAFF,TGTGCCAGCAGCGACAGGGCGGGCCAGGCTGAAGCTTTCTTT
once,TRBD2,TRBV28,TRBJ2-7,CASSSPSGGRRYEQYF,TGTGCCAGCAGTTCCCCTTCTGGCGGGAGAAGATACGAGCAGTACTTC
-,TRBD2,TRBV6-5,TRBJ2-1,CASKRELGEQFF,TGTGCCAGCAAGCGGGAGTTGGGTGAGCAGTTCTTC
-,TRBD1,TRBV5-6,TRBJ2-2,CASSGLMTGQRYTGELFF,TGTGCCAGCAGCGGGCTGATGACGGGACAGAGATACACCGGGGAGCTGTTTTTT
-,-,TRBV19,TRBJ2-7,CASRGQFSYEQYF,TGTGCCAGTAGAGGACAGTTCTCCTACGAGCAGTACTTC
-,TRBD2,TRBV5-1,TRBJ2-7,CASSLAMTSGVYEQYF,TGCGCCAGCAGCTTGGCCATGACTAGCGGGGTCTACGAGCAGTACTTC
-,-,TRBV15,TRBJ1-1,CATSRTGRNTEAFF,TGTGCCACCAGCAGAACAGGGCGGAACACTGAAGCTTTCTTT
-,TRBD1,TRBV5-1,TRBJ2-1,CASSTLPRTGSSYNEQFF,TGCGCCAGCAGCACCCTACCCCGGACAGGGAGCTCCTACAATGAGCAGTTCTTC
-,TRBD2,TRBV4-1,TRBJ2-7,CASSQATGGALSEQYF,TGCGCCAGCAGCCAAGCCACGGGGGGGGCGCTCAGCGAGCAGTACTTC
-,TRBD1,TRBV28,TRBJ2-7,CASRGMTGPSYEQYF,TGTGCCAGCAGGGGAATGACAGGGCCGTCCTACGAGCAGTACTTC
-,-,TRBV9,TRBJ2-1,CASSVADGFFDEQFF,TGTGCCAGCAGCGTAGCTGACGGGTTTTTTGATGAGCAGTTCTTC
-,-,TRBV7-3,TRBJ2-5,CASSLRAGTPETQYF,TGTGCCAGCAGCTTACGTGCTGGGACACCGGAGACCCAGTACTTC
once,TRBD1,TRBV2,TRBJ1-4,CASSGDSSNEKLFF,TGTGCCAGCAGTGGGGACAGCAGTAATGAAAAACTGTTTTTT
-,-,TRBV2,TRBJ1-1,CASRPRQAWTNTEAFF,TGTGCCAGCAGGCCGCGACAGGCCTGGACGAACACTGAAGCTTTCTTT
few,-,TRBV6-1,TRBJ2-7,CASSTTGPYEQYF,TGTGCCAGCAGTACCACAGGGCCTTACGAGCAGTACTTC
-,-,TRBV27,TRBJ2-1,CARHGGASGPYNEQFF,TGTGCCCGTCATGGGGGGGCTAGCGGACCCTACAATGAGCAGTTCTTC
-,TRBD2,TRBV2,TRBJ2-5,CASSADSGGGWETQYF,TGTGCCAGCAGCGCCGACAGTGGCGGGGGGTGGGAGACCCAGTACTTC
once,-,TRBV19,TRBJ1-1,CASSIRKGMAFF,TGTGCCAGTAGTATTCGGAAGGGGATGGCTTTCTTT
-,TRBD1,TRBV30,TRBJ2-2,CASTGPDLNTGELFF,TGTGCCTCGACAGGGCCCGATCTGAACACCGGGGAGCTGTTTTTT
-,-,TRBV7-8,TRBJ1-5,CASSLSGRGGNQPQHF,TGTGCCAGCAGCTTAAGCGGCAGGGGTGGCAATCAGCCCCAGCATTTT
-,TRBD1,TRBV5-1,TRBJ2-3,CASSLQGSDTQYF,TGCGCCAGCAGCTTACAGGGGTCAGATACGCAGTATTTT
-,-,TRBV7-2,TRBJ2-1,CASSRHGGSYNEQFF,TGTGCCAGCAGTCGTCATGGGGGGTCCTACAATGAGCAGTTCTTC
once,TRBD1,TRBV27,TRBJ1-1,CASSVSDRVEAFF,TGTGCCAGCAGTGTCTCCGACAGGGTTGAAGCTTTCTTT
-,-,TRBV10-3,TRBJ2-6,CAISEGGVGVGSGANVLTF,TGTGCCATCAGTGAAGGCGGGGTGGGGGTAGGCTCTGGGGCCAACGTCCTGACTTTC
-,-,TRBV25-1,TRBJ2-7,CASSPGIGAYEQYF,TGTGCCAGCAGCCCCGGTATCGGGGCCTACGAGCAGTACTTC
few,TRBD2,TRBV29-1,TRBJ2-7,CSVEDVWTSGTYEQYF,TGCAGCGTTGAAGATGTGTGGACTAGCGGGACCTACGAGCAGTACTTC
once,TRBD2,TRBV5-1,TRBJ2-1,CASSLGTGGHNEQFF,TGCGCCAGCAGCTTGGGGACGGGAGGCCACAATGAGCAGTTCTTC
once,-,TRBV29-1,TRBJ2-5,CSVEVVLSRETQYF,TGCAGCGTTGAGGTAGTCCTGTCCCGAGAGACCCAGTACTTC
-,TRBD1,TRBV29-1,TRBJ1-1,CSVEAPTGENTEAFF,TGCAGCGTTGAAGCGCCGACAGGGGAGAACACTGAAGCTTTCTTT
-,-,TRBV5-6,TRBJ2-7,CASSLGEIGAYEQYF,TGTGCCAGCAGCTTGGGGGAAATAGGGGCCTACGAGCAGTACTTC
-,TRBD2,TRBV7-9,TRBJ2-1,CASSRTSGSVDEQFF,TGTGCCAGCAGCCGTACTAGCGGGAGCGTTGATGAGCAGTTCTTC
-,-,TRBV7-2,TRBJ2-7,CASRLRPGDAYEQYF,TGTGCCAGCAGACTACGACCGGGAGACGCCTACGAGCAGTACTTC
-,-,TRBV6-4,TRBJ1-1,CASSEGQQNTEAFF,TGTGCCAGCAGCGAAGGACAGCAGAACACTGAAGCTTTCTTT
-,-,TRBV25-1,TRBJ1-2,CASRGFQTYGYTF,TGTGCCAGCCGAGGATTCCAGACCTATGGCTACACCTTC
-,-,TRBV5-1,TRBJ2-7,CASSLAGGEGSYEQYF,TGCGCCAGCAGCTTGGCCGGGGGAGAGGGCTCCTACGAGCAGTACTTC
-,-,TRBV28,TRBJ2-7,CASSLSGTQKSYEQYF,TGTGCCAGCAGTTTATCTGGGACACAAAAATCCTACGAGCAGTACTTC
-,-,TRBV9,TRBJ1-5,CASSVGLGGNQPQHF,TGTGCCAGCAGCGTCGGGTTAGGGGGCAATCAGCCCCAGCATTTT
few,-,TRBV6-4,TRBJ1-1,CASSDGANTEAFF,TGTGCCAGCAGTGACGGGGCGAACACTGAAGCTTTCTTT
-,-,TRBV4-2,TRBJ2-3,CASSQGGTSTDTQYF,TGTGCCAGCAGCCAAGGAGGTACTAGCACAGATACGCAGTATTTT
once,-,TRBV18,TRBJ1-4,CASSPSSGRGNEKLFF,TGTGCCAGCTCACCATCAAGCGGACGGGGTAATGAAAAACTGTTTTTT
few,-,TRBV2,TRBJ1-5,CASSEESNRAGQPQHF,TGTGCCAGCAGTGAAGAATCGAACAGGGCGGGTCAGCCCCAGCATTTT
-,TRBD2,TRBV9,TRBJ2-2,CASSDLGGRRTGELFF,TGTGCCAGCAGCGACTTGGGCGGGAGACGCACCGGGGAGCTGTTTTTT
-,TRBD2,TRBV5-5,TRBJ2-7,CASSSGTSAWRVDEQYF,TGTGCCAGCAGCTCCGGGACTAGCGCCTGGCGGGTGGACGAGCAGTACTTC